This T cell receptor (beta chain) was sequenced during a study of Ad26.COV2.S vaccination and SARS-CoV-2 variants. Measured with immunoSEQ multiplex PCR; TCRdb has only the in-frame clones, and not every one. This sample has some 400,000 clones, with over 75% found just once. About this clone: Its antigen remains unidentified.

General study results and limits: Participants given vaccine showed non-spike TCR breadth similar to that of placebo recipients.

Treatment noted: roughly 19 received Ad26.COV2.S at low or high dose, single or two shots; roughly five received placebo; per-sample allocation not given. On day 63 after the first injection, vaccine and placebo recipients gave samples. V was pared by 1 base and J by 5 bases, with 14 bases between. The germline V gene encodes CDR1 SGHTA and CDR2 FQGNSA. The CDR3 length is 15 residues. The genes are TRBV7-2 and TRBJ1-1; D is uncertain. The input for sequencing was peripheral blood, taken in a trial of Ad26.COV2.S vaccine versus placebo. The clonotype originates from a person between 18 and 59 years old who received the Ad26.COV2.S COVID-19 vaccine or a placebo. The DNA of the CDR3 is TGTGCCAGCAGCTTAGAGGCAAACCTGGGTACTGAAGCTTTCTTT. The encoded protein is CASSLEANLGTEAFF.